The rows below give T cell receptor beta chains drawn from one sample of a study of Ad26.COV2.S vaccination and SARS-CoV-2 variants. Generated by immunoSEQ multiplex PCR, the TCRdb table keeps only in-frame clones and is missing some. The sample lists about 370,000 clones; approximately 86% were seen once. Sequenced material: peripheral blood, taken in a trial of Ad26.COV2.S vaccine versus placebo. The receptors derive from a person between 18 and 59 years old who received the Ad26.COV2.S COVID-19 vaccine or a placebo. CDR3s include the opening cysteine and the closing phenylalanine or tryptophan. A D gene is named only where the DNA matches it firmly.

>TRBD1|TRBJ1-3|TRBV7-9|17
CASSLEADRGFGDTIYF
TGTGCCAGCAGCTTAGAGGCGGACAGGGGATTTGGCGACACCATATATTTT
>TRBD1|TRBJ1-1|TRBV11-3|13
CASSETGDTEAFF
TGTGCCAGCAGCGAAACAGGGGACACTGAAGCTTTCTTT
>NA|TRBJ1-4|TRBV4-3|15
CASSQVGGVNEKLFF
TGCGCCAGCAGCCAAGTAGGAGGGGTTAATGAAAAACTGTTTTTT
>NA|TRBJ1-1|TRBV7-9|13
CASTLTVNTEAFF
TGTGCCAGCACACTAACGGTGAACACTGAAGCTTTCTTT
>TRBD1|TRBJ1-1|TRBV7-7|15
CASSLGQGVGTEAFF
TGTGCCAGCAGCTTAGGCCAGGGGGTTGGCACTGAAGCTTTCTTT
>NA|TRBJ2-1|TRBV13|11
CASRLEAEQFF
TGTGCCAGCAGACTAGAGGCTGAGCAGTTCTTC
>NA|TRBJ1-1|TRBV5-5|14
CASSGGQLNTEAFF
TGTGCCAGCAGCGGAGGACAGTTGAACACTGAAGCTTTCTTT
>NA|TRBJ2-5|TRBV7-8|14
CASSSGGGAETQYF
TGTGCCAGCAGCTCCGGTGGGGGGGCCGAGACCCAGTACTTC
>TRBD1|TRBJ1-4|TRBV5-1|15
CASSLTGETNEKLFF
TGCGCCAGCAGCCTTACAGGGGAGACTAATGAAAAACTGTTTTTT
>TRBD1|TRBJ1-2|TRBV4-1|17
CASSQPNRQGQNYGYTF
TGCGCCAGCAGCCAACCGAACCGACAGGGGCAGAACTATGGCTACACCTTC